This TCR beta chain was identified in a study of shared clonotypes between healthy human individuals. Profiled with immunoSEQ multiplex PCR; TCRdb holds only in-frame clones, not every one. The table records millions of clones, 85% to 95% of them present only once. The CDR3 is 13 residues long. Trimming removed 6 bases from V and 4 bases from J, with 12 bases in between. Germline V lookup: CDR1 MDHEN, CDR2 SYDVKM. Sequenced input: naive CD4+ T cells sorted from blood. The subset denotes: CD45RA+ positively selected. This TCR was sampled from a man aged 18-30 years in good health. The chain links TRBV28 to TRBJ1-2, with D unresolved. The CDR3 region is CASRETAVYGYTF. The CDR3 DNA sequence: TGTGCCAGCAGAGAGACGGCCGTCTATGGCTACACCTTC.